This paragraph covers one T cell receptor (beta chain) sequence. The V gene's germline CDR1 is MDHEN and CDR2 SYDVKM. The CDR3 contains 16 residues. J gave up 3 bases and V 2 bases, and 8 bases lay outside the gene matches. In the source study's methods: The authors estimated nucleated cell counts from reference gene primer amplification. The assay was immunoSEQ multiplex PCR, and TCRdb's table has in-frame clones only and misses some. V, J and clone size were drawn from that table, and D and trimming were deduced from the DNA. The sample lists roughly 120,000 clones, around nine tenths occurring once. The data originate from a study of blood T cell repertoires in COVID-19.

The sequenced sample was peripheral blood. The rearrangement joins TRBV28 to TRBJ2-3, with 7 bases fitting TRBD2. The sequence was obtained from a woman between 45 and 60 years old with active or convalescent COVID-19. CDR3 DNA sequence: TGTGCCAGCAGTTTAGTTGCCGGGACTATTACAGATACGCAGTATTTT. Protein product: CASSLVAGTITDTQYF.